The TCR beta chain described here comes from a study of beta chain features in type 1 diabetes. This clone was seen only a few times. Sequenced material consisted of expressed TCRB transcripts (all of the isolated RNA was reverse transcribed). TCRdb keeps only in-frame clones here, not all; method: immunoSEQ multiplex PCR. The sample carries 350,000 to 400,000 clones, less than 15% recorded once. The CDR3 loop spans 14 amino acids. Germline V gene lookup returns CDR1 MNHNY and CDR2 SVGAGI (reference sequence). Trimming removed 10 bases from V and 2 bases from J, with 17 bases in between. What was sequenced was naive CD4+ T cells from blood. The receptor comes from a woman between 18 and 30 years old in good health. The chain carries TRBV6-6 and TRBJ2-5, with D perhaps matching TRBD1 (5 bases). CDR3: CATVRTHSQETQYF. The CDR3 bases are TGTGCCACTGTCCGGACACACTCTCAAGAGACCCAGTACTTC.